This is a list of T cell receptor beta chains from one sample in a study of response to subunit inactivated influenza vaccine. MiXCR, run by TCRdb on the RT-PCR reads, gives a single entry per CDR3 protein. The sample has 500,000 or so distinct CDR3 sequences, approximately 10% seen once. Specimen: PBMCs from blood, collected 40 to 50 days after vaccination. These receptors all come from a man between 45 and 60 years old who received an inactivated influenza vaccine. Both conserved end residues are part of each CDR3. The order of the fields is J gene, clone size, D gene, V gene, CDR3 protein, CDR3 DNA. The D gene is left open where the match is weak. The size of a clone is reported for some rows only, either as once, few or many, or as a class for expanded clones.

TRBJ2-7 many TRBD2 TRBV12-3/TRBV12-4 CASSIAGGSYEQYF TGTGCCAGCAGTATAGCGGGGGGGTCCTACGAGCAGTACTTC
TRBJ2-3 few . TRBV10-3 CAISELRHDTQYF TGTGCCATCAGCGAACTACGACACGATACGCAGTATTTT
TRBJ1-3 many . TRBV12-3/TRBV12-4 CASSGAGAGGNTIYF TGTGCCAGCTCTGGTGCGGGGGCTGGTGGAAACACCATATATTTT
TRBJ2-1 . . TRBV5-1 CASSSRGVVNNEQFF TGCGCCAGCAGCTCCCGGGGTGTGGTTAACAATGAGCAGTTCTTC
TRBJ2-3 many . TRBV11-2 CASSLFSAGTDTQYF TGTGCCAGCAGCTTGTTTTCGGCGGGCACAGATACGCAGTATTTT
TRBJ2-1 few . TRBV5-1 CASRPTEYNEQFF TGCGCCAGCCGCCCGACTGAATACAATGAGCAGTTCTTC
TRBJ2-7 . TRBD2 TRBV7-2 CASSSGGGGGYEQYF TGTGCCAGCAGCTCCGGCGGGGGTGGGGGTTACGAGCAGTACTTC
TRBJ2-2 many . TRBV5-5 CASSLGARLVGDTGELFF TGTGCCAGCAGCTTGGGAGCAAGACTAGTGGGGGACACCGGGGAGCTGTTTTTT
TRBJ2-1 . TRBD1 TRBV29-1 CSKGDRGSNEQFF TGCAGCAAAGGGGACAGGGGGTCCAATGAGCAGTTCTTC
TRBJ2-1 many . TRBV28 CASSFNEQFF TGTGCCAGCAGTTTCAATGAGCAGTTCTTC
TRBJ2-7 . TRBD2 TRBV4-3 CASSQEGASGSSEQYF TGCGCCAGCAGCCAAGAAGGAGCGAGCGGGAGTAGCGAGCAGTACTTC
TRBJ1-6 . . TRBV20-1 CCAREGQTGTYNSPLHF TGCTGTGCTAGAGAGGGCCAAACAGGGACCTATAATTCACCCCTCCACTTT
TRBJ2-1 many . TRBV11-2 CASSLELQGILTNEQFF TGTGCCAGCAGCTTAGAGTTACAGGGAATACTAACCAATGAGCAGTTCTTC
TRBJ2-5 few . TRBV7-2 CASSLEFRETQYF TGTGCCAGCAGCTTAGAGTTTAGGGAGACCCAGTACTTC
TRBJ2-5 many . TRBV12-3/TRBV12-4 CASSLGQGGGQETQYF TGTGCCAGCAGCCTGGGTCAGGGCGGAGGCCAAGAGACCCAGTACTTC
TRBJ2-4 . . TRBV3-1 CASSQGWAKNIQYF TGTGCCAGCAGCCAAGGTTGGGCCAAAAACATTCAGTACTTC
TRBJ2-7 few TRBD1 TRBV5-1 CASSYRQGMATYEQYF TGCGCCAGCAGCTATAGACAGGGGATGGCTACCTACGAGCAGTACTTC
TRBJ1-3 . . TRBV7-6 CASSLGLLSGNTIYF TGTGCCAGCAGCTTAGGACTGCTCTCTGGAAACACCATATATTTT
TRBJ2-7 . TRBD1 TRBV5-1 CASGRQGGEQYF TGCGCCAGCGGAAGACAGGGTGGCGAGCAGTACTTC
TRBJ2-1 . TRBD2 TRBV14 CASSHRSGRGYNEQFF TGTGCCAGCAGCCACCGAAGCGGGAGGGGGTACAATGAGCAGTTCTTC
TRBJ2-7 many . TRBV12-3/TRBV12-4 CASSLTEPYEQYF TGTGCCAGCAGTTTGACAGAGCCCTACGAGCAGTACTTC
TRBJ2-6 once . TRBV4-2 CASSLPNERARGLSSSGANVLTF TGTGCCAGCAGCCTTCCCAATGAAAGGGCCAGGGGCCTCTCCAGCTCTGGGGCCAACGTCCTGACTTTC